The rows below give T cell receptor beta chains drawn from one sample of a study of response to subunit inactivated influenza vaccine. TCRdb itself ran the RT-PCR reads through MiXCR, one entry per CDR3 protein. The sample yields 530,000 or so distinct CDR3 sequences, 12% seen once. The sample in question was PBMCs from blood, obtained on the day of vaccination. Receptors were obtained from a man aged 45-60 years who received an inactivated influenza vaccine. The CDR3 runs from the conserved cysteine through the conserved F or W. A D gene is named only where the DNA matches it firmly. Clone size is given for some rows only: seen once, a few or many times, or a class if the clone is expanded.

>TRBV20-1|.|TRBJ2-1|.
TGCAGTGCTAGGTCGCCGCGGACCCCCCAGTACAATGAGCAGTTCTTC
CSARSPRTPQYNEQFF
>TRBV6-5|many|TRBJ2-1|TRBD2
TGTGCCAGCAGTTACTTAGGACTAGCGGGAGTGCTCTACAATGAGCAGTTCTTC
CASSYLGLAGVLYNEQFF
>TRBV4-3|.|TRBJ2-3|.
TGCGCCAGCAGCCAAGAAGCGGGCGGGGAAGAGGGTACGCAGTATTTT
CASSQEAGGEEGTQYF
>TRBV6-2/TRBV6-3|.|TRBJ2-4|.
TGTGCCAGCAGTTACCCGCAGCAGGGCAGGCGAGCCAAAAACATTCAGTACTTC
CASSYPQQGRRAKNIQYF
>TRBV12-3/TRBV12-4|.|TRBJ2-3|.
TGTGCCAGCAGTTTGTGGGGGGCGGTCACAGATACGCAGTATTTT
CASSLWGAVTDTQYF
>TRBV6-2/TRBV6-3|few|TRBJ2-5|TRBD1
TGTGCCAGCAGAAACCTCGGACAGGGGGCGTTTGGGACCCAGTACTTC
CASRNLGQGAFGTQYF
>TRBV12-3/TRBV12-4|few|TRBJ1-1|.
TGTGCCAGCAGGACCCGTGCAGGGTCGGGTGAAGCTTTCTTT
CASRTRAGSGEAFF
>TRBV7-2|few|TRBJ2-7|TRBD2
TGTGCCAGCAGCCCAGCGGGACTGAATCTTTACGAGCAGTACTTC
CASSPAGLNLYEQYF
>TRBV7-9|few|TRBJ2-1|TRBD2
TGTGCCAGCAGCATCAACCCGTGGAGGACTAGCATCAATGAGCAGTTCTTC
CASSINPWRTSINEQFF
>TRBV18|few|TRBJ2-7|TRBD1
TGTGCCAGCTCCGCGGACAGGGGGCCATACGAGCAGTACTTC
CASSADRGPYEQYF
>TRBV29-1|many|TRBJ1-1|.
TGCAGCGCTCGAAACAGGGCGGTGAACACTGAAGCTTTCTTT
CSARNRAVNTEAFF
>TRBV28|few|TRBJ1-2|.
TGTGCCAGCAGTCCCGAGGGGCCAGGGGAGAGCGGCTACACCTTC
CASSPEGPGESGYTF
>TRBV28|.|TRBJ1-1|.
TGTGCCAGCAGGCTATGGGGTGTCACTGAAGCTTTCTTT
CASRLWGVTEAFF
>TRBV6-5|many|TRBJ2-3|TRBD2
TGTGCCAGTCGGTTAGCGGGAGCAGATACGCAGTATTTT
CASRLAGADTQYF
>TRBV28|.|TRBJ2-7|.
TGTGCCAGCAGTTCGCCCGCAACGGGAGAATTATTCGAGCAGTACTTC
CASSSPATGELFEQYF
>TRBV11-2|.|TRBJ2-7|TRBD1
TGTGCCAGCAGCTCCTCCAGGGGGCGATCCTACGAGCAGTACTTC
CASSSSRGRSYEQYF
>TRBV12-3/TRBV12-4|.|TRBJ2-4|TRBD1
TGTGCCAGCAAAATAGGGACAGGGGGACGGAAAAACATTCAGTACTTC
CASKIGTGGRKNIQYF
>TRBV6-2/TRBV6-3|many|TRBJ2-5|TRBD2
TGTGCCAGCATTTATGCAGCGGGAGGCGAGACCCAGTACTTC
CASIYAAGGETQYF
>TRBV11-2|few|TRBJ2-7|.
TGTGCCAGCAGCTCGGTAGGGGAATCCTACGAGCAGTACTTC
CASSSVGESYEQYF
>TRBV10-3|few|TRBJ2-7|TRBD2
TGTGCCAGCACGGGGGGGTTAATGGGCGAGCAGTACTTC
CASTGGLMGEQYF
>TRBV5-1|.|TRBJ2-1|TRBD2
TGCGCCAGCAGCTCCAGCGGGGGGCCTACCTACAATGAGCAGTTCTTC
CASSSSGGPTYNEQFF
>TRBV20-1|.|TRBJ1-6|.
TGCAGTGCTAGACCTTCGGGGACCGATAATTCACCCCTCCACTTT
CSARPSGTDNSPLHF
>TRBV20-1|few|TRBJ1-1|.
TGCAGTGCAAGTAGGATTACTGAAGCTTTCTTT
CSASRITEAFF
>TRBV4-2|.|TRBJ2-2|TRBD1
TGTGCCAGCAGCCAAGATCCGGGACAGGGGGGACAAAAGAACACCGGGGAGCTGTTTTTT
CASSQDPGQGGQKNTGELFF
>TRBV5-1|many|TRBJ2-5|.
TGCGCCAGCAACCCAGGAGCGGAGACCCAGTACTTC
CASNPGAETQYF
>TRBV11-2|few|TRBJ1-2|TRBD1
TGTGCCAGCAGCTCCCCGGGACAGGGGGCTCATGGCTACACCTTC
CASSSPGQGAHGYTF
>TRBV20-1|few|TRBJ2-1|TRBD1
TGCAGTGCTCGGGACAGGCTTGGCCACAATGAGCAGTTCTTC
CSARDRLGHNEQFF
>TRBV20-1|.|TRBJ2-1|TRBD1
TGCAGTGCTGGCAGAGGGACAGGCTCCTACAATGAGCAGTTCTTC
CSAGRGTGSYNEQFF
>TRBV7-9|many|TRBJ2-1|TRBD1
TGTGCCAGCAGGGGACAGGGCAATGAGCAGTTCTTC
CASRGQGNEQFF
>TRBV5-1|once|TRBJ1-6|.
TGCGCCAGCATACCCGGGGCCAGAGCAGGTATCCCCCACTTT
CASIPGARAGIPHF
>TRBV4-1|few|TRBJ2-5|TRBD2
TGCGCCAGCAGCCAAGCCCTTAGCGGGGGGTTTGAGACCCAGTACTTC
CASSQALSGGFETQYF
>TRBV7-9|few|TRBJ1-2|.
TGTGCCAGCAGCTTAGTGGGACATCGGGACAATGGCTACACCTTC
CASSLVGHRDNGYTF
>TRBV29-1|few|TRBJ2-2|.
TGCAGCGTTTCCAGGGGCACGAACACCGGGGAGCTGTTTTTT
CSVSRGTNTGELFF